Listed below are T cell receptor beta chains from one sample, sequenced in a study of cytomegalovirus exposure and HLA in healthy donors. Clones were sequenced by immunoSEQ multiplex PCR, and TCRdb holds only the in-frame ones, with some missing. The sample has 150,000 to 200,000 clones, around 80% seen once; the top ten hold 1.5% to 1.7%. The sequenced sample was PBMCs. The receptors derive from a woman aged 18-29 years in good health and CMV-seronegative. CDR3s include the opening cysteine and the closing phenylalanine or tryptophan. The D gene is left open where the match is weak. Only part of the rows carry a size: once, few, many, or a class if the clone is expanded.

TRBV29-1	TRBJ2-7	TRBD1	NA	TGCAGCGCCTCGACAGGGGTGGTCGAGCAGTACTTC	CSASTGVVEQYF
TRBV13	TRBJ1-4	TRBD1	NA	TGTGCCAGCAGCTTAAGGACAGGGCGAGGGGAAAAACTGTTTTTT	CASSLRTGRGEKLFF
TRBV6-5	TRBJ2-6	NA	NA	TGTGCCAGCAGTTACGAGGGTTCTGGGGCCAACGTCCTGACTTTC	CASSYEGSGANVLTF
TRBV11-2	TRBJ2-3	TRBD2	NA	TGTGCCAGCAGCCAACGACTAGCGGGGGGGACAGATACGCAGTATTTT	CASSQRLAGGTDTQYF
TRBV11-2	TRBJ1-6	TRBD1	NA	TGTGCCAGCAGCTCGCGACAGGGGATTTCACCCCTCCACTTT	CASSSRQGISPLHF
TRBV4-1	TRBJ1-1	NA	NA	TGCGCCAGCAGCCAAGGTTCAGGAAGGGGGTGGGATACTGAAGCTTTCTTT	CASSQGSGRGWDTEAFF
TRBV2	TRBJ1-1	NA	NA	TGTGCCAGCAGTGTCCTAGAAATCACTGAAGCTTTCTTT	CASSVLEITEAFF
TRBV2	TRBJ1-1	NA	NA	TGTGCCTCCACGGAGGGGCAGGTTGAAGCTTTCTTT	CASTEGQVEAFF
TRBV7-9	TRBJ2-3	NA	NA	TGTGCCAGCAGCGTGCTACTAGATGGGTCCACAGATACGCAGTATTTT	CASSVLLDGSTDTQYF
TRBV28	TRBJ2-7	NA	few	TGTGCCAGCAGTTTAGGCAGGGTCGCGTCCTACGAGCAGTACTTC	CASSLGRVASYEQYF
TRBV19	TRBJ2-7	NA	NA	TGTGCCAGTAGTATATTTAGGGGCGGATACGAGCAGTACTTC	CASSIFRGGYEQYF
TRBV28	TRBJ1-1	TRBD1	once	TGTGCCAGCAGCCCCGGACAGGGTATCGCTGAAGCTTTCTTT	CASSPGQGIAEAFF
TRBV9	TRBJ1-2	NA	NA	TGTGCCAGCAGCATACAGGGACCAACTAACTATGGCTACACCTTC	CASSIQGPTNYGYTF
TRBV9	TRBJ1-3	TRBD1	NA	TGTGCCAGCAGCGTAGAAGGGACAGTGCTCTCTGGAAACACCATATATTTT	CASSVEGTVLSGNTIYF
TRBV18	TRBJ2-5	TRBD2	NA	TGTGCCAGCTCACCCCGGGGGGGCTCGGAGACCCAGTACTTC	CASSPRGGSETQYF
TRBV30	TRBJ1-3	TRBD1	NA	TGTGCCTGGAGTCGGACAGGCTCTGGAAACACCATATATTTT	CAWSRTGSGNTIYF
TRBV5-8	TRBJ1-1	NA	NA	TGTGCCAGCAGCTTGGCAGTGGAGGGGCACACTGAAGCTTTCTTT	CASSLAVEGHTEAFF
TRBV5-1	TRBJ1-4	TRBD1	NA	TGCGCCAGCAGCTTTGGACAGGTCGGTGAAAAACTGTTTTTT	CASSFGQVGEKLFF
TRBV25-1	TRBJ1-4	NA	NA	TGTGCCAGCAGTGAATATCCCCAAGGACAGTCAACTAATGAAAAACTGTTTTTT	CASSEYPQGQSTNEKLFF
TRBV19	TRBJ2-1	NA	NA	TGTGCCAGTAGTATAGGCCCAGGAAATGAGCAGTTCTTC	CASSIGPGNEQFF
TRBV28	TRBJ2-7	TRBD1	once	TGTGCCAGCAGACCCCGGGACAGGTTTTACGAGCAGTACTTC	CASRPRDRFYEQYF
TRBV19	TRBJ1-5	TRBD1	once	TGTGCCAGTAGACAGGACAGGGGTGACAATCAGCCCCAGCATTTT	CASRQDRGDNQPQHF
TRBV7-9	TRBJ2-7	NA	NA	TGTGCCAGCAGCTTAACTGGGCCGAGCTACGAGCAGTACTTC	CASSLTGPSYEQYF
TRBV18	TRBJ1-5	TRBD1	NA	TGTGCCAGCTCACCGCCCGGACAGGGCAATCAGCCCCAGCATTTT	CASSPPGQGNQPQHF
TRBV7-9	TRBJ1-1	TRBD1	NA	TGTTCCAGCAGTCGGGACAGGATGGCCTTCTTT	CSSSRDRMAFF
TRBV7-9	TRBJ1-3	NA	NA	TGTGCCAGCAGCTTAGTACCGGGTGCAGGACTCGACTCTGGAAACACCATATATTTT	CASSLVPGAGLDSGNTIYF
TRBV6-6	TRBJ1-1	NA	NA	TGTGCCAGCAAAGAGAGGGGGGGCAACACTGAAGCTTTCTTT	CASKERGGNTEAFF
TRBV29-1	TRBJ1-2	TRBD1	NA	TGCAGCGTTCAGCCCCGGACAGGGGAAGACTATGGCTACACCTTC	CSVQPRTGEDYGYTF
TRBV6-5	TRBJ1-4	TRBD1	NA	TGTGCCAGCAGTAATGACAGGGGGACTAATGAAAAACTGTTTTTT	CASSNDRGTNEKLFF
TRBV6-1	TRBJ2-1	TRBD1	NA	TGTGCCAGCAGTGACTGGACAGGACTTTCCAATGAGCAGTTCTTC	CASSDWTGLSNEQFF
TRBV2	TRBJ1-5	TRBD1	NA	TGTGCCACCCGGGACAGCTACAATCAGCCCCAGCATTTT	CATRDSYNQPQHF
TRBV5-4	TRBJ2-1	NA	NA	TGTGCCAGCAGCTTGCCGGGTGGCAATGAGCAGTTCTTC	CASSLPGGNEQFF
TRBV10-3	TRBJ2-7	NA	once	TGTGCCACCCTCCAACGGCAGGGGTCCTACGAGCAGTACTTC	CATLQRQGSYEQYF
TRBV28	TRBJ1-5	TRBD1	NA	TGTGCCAGCAACCTAAGACAGGGAGGCAATCAGCCCCAGCATTTT	CASNLRQGGNQPQHF
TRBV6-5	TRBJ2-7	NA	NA	TGTGCCAGCAGTTACTCAGGGCAGGGGTTACGGGAGCAGTACTTC	CASSYSGQGLREQYF
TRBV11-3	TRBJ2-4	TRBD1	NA	TGTGCCAGCAGCTTAGAGAACAGGGGCCAAAACATTCAGTACTTC	CASSLENRGQNIQYF
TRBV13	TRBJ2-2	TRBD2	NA	TGTGCCAGCAGCCCCCGGACTAGCGGGACCGGGGAGCTGTTTTTT	CASSPRTSGTGELFF
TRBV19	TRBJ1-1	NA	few	TGTGCCAGTAGTCCGCAAGGGACAATCCTCCGGGAAGCTTTCTTT	CASSPQGTILREAFF
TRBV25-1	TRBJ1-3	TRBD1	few	TGTGCCAGCAGTGCATTTACAGGGGGCGCCGACTCTGGAAACACCATATATTTT	CASSAFTGGADSGNTIYF
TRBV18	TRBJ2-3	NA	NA	TGTGCCAGCTCACCACGTCACAGGGAAGGGGCAGATACGCAGTATTTT	CASSPRHREGADTQYF
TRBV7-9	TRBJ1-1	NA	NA	TGTTCCAGCAGCTTAGTGGCGGTGATGAACACTGAAGCTTTCTTT	CSSSLVAVMNTEAFF
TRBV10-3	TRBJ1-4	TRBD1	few	TGTGCCATCAGTGCCAGGGACAGGGAAAAACTGTTTTTT	CAISARDREKLFF
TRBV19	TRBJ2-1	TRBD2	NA	TGTGCCAGTAGTTCGGCCGGGACTAGCGGCTACAATGAGCAGTTCTTC	CASSSAGTSGYNEQFF
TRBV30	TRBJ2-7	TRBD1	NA	TGTGCCTGGAGTGTGGGACAGAAACACGAGCAGTACTTC	CAWSVGQKHEQYF
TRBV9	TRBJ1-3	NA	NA	TGTGCCAGCAGCGTAGGGGCGGACAGCTCTGGAAACACCATATATTTT	CASSVGADSSGNTIYF
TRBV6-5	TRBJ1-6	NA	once	TGTGCCAGCACCGGGGGGCGTAATTCACCCCTCCACTTT	CASTGGRNSPLHF
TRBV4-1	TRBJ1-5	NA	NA	TGCGCCAGCAGCCAAGGAGTACCGACAGGCGCATATCAGCCCCAGCATTTT	CASSQGVPTGAYQPQHF
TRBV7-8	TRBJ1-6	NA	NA	TGTGCCAGCAGCTTGGGGGGGGCGCGGAATTCACCCCTCCACTTT	CASSLGGARNSPLHF
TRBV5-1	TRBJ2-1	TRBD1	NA	TGCGCCAGCAGCGAAAGACAGGGGGTCTACAATGAGCAGTTCTTC	CASSERQGVYNEQFF
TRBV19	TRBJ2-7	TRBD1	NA	TGTGCCAGTAGTGCAGACAGGGGGCGGACCGAGCAGTACTTC	CASSADRGRTEQYF